This T cell receptor (beta chain) was retrieved from a study of blood T cells in healthy people across ages. Study information: There was about one barcoded beta molecule captured by template switching per two T cells.

Germline lookup yields CDR1 SGHKS and CDR2 YYEKEE (reference sequence). The V and J ends lost 0 bases and 5 bases respectively, with 17 bases between them. The CDR3 totals 16 residues. Through a sample-barcoded 5' primer and a J-beta primer mix, a second PCR was run for 7 to 11 cycles. In TCRdb, the 5' RACE reads were re-called with MiXCR into one record per CDR3 protein. The data hold 1.5 million to 2 million distinct CDR3 sequences, with just under 50% observed a single time. Study-level points and caveats: The lack of PBMC sorting stopped any conclusive naive versus antigen-experienced comparison. Naive CD4+ cells and diversity were both higher in long-lived donors than in aged donors.

For this clonotype: Its matching antigen is unknown.

This sequence joins TRBV5-5 and TRBJ1-2; D gene unclear. Sequencing input: blood. The clonotype originates from a woman aged 40 to 50 in good health. CDR3: CASSLEAFPSVYGYTF. In DNA form, the CDR3 reads TGTGCCAGCAGCTTGGAGGCCTTCCCGTCGGTTTATGGCTACACCTTC.